This T cell receptor (beta chain) is drawn from a study of PD-1 blockade in classical Hodgkin lymphoma. Relapses following autologous stem cell transplantation were seen in all patients, with brentuximab vedotin exposure varying. Thawed PBMCs were subjected to magnetic negative selection, which yielded isolated CD8+ T cells. Only in-frame clones appear in the TCRdb table, and some are missing; sequencing was by immunoSEQ multiplex PCR. The table includes over 9,000 clones, about four fifths detected once. The V gene lost 3 bases and the J gene lost 4 bases, with 16 bases spanning the gap. CDR1 LNHDA and CDR2 SQIVND come from the germline V gene (reference sequence). The CDR3 has 16 amino acids. Study observations and caveats: The study found complete responders had baseline diversity similar to newly diagnosed patients. As was reported, newly diagnosed patients showed lower baseline TCR diversity than healthy donors did.

As for this clone: Its specificity is unknown.

The chain joins TRBV19 to TRBJ1-5; maybe TRBD1 (5 bases). The receptor was derived from a human donor with classical Hodgkin lymphoma. The sequencing here drew on CD8+ T cells from blood, taken at baseline. Written as DNA, the CDR3 is TGTGCCAGTAGTATTTTAGAACAGGTGATGAATCAGCCCCAGCATTTT. It translates to CASSILEQVMNQPQHF.